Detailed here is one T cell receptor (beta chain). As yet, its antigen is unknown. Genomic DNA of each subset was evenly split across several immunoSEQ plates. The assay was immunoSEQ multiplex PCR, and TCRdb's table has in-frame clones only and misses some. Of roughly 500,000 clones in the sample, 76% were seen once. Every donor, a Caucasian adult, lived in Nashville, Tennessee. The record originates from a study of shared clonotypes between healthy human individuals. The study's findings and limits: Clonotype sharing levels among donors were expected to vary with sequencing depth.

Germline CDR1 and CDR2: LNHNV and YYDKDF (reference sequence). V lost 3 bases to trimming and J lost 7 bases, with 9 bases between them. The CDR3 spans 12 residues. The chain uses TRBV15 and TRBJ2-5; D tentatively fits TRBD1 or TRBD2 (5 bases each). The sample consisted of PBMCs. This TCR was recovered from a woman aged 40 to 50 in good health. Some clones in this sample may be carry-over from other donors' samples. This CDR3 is CATSSGAGTQYF. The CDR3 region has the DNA TGTGCCACCAGCAGTGGGGCGGGGACCCAGTACTTC.